Each of the 10 T cell receptor beta chains below was sequenced from the same sample in a study of T cells in Graves' hyperthyroidism and ophthalmopathy. Using RNA transcripts as the source, TCR beta CDR3 regions were amplified. The HTBI primer set was used in a first-round RT-PCR of the TCR CDR3. TCRdb redid the calling of the multiplex PCR reads with MiXCR, one entry per CDR3 protein. Of some 600,000 distinct CDR3 sequences in the sample, 35% to 55% were seen once. The sample comprised peripheral blood or thyroid tissue (not recorded which). Source of these receptors: a woman between 18 and 29 years old with Graves' hyperthyroidism.

The chain uses TRBV7-2 and TRBJ2-2, with TRBD2 identical over 9 bases. The ends lost 10 bases at V and 3 bases at J; junction bases unmatched: 12. The germline V gene encodes CDR1 SGHTA and CDR2 FQGNSA. The CDR3 extends over 16 amino acids. The CDR3 spells CAIEIQAGGDTGELFF. CDR3 coding DNA: TGTGCCATTGAAATCCAAGCGGGAGGAGACACCGGGGAGCTGTTTTTT.

This rearrangement joins TRBV29-1 to TRBJ1-5, with 8 bases identical to TRBD1. Germline CDR1 reads SQVTM; CDR2 reads ANQGSEA. This CDR3 has 13 amino acids. V lost 3 bases to trimming and J lost 7 bases; unmatched junction nucleotides: 5. The DNA of the CDR3 is TGCAGCGTTGATGTACAGGGGGGGCAGCCCCAGCATTTT. Translated, it gives CSVDVQGGQPQHF.

This clonotype came up many times. The chain has TRBV14 and TRBJ1-1; unclear D gene. This CDR3 spans 13 amino acids. The V and J ends lost 0 bases and 0 bases respectively, with 2 bases between them. Looked up from germline, CDR1 is SGHDN and CDR2 is FVKESK. CDR3: CASSQEVNTEAFF. Written as DNA, the CDR3 is TGTGCCAGCAGCCAAGAGGTGAACACTGAAGCTTTCTTT.

Comment on this clonotype: This could be a read error, since a much larger clone is one nucleotide away. This chain uses TRBV6-5 with TRBJ2-5; D unresolved. Germline CDR1 and CDR2: MNHEY and SVGAGI. The CDR3 consists of 13 residues. Here the CDR3 reads CAISYSMGETQYF. The DNA for the CDR3 is TGTGCCATCAGTTACTCGATGGGTGAGACCCAGTACTTC.

This clonotype was counted ten times or more. The rearrangement uses TRBV7-2 and TRBJ1-1; D uncertain. CDR1 SGHTA and CDR2 FQGNSA come from the germline V gene. The CDR3 runs to 13 residues. Trimming took off 5 bases at V and 5 bases at J, with 12 bases between the two ends. The CDR3 loop is CASSPDDETEAFF. DNA for the CDR3: TGTGCCAGCAGCCCCGACGACGAGACTGAAGCTTTCTTT.

The chain couples TRBV7-9 to TRBJ1-1, with unresolved D. Trimming removed 1 base from V and 6 bases from J, with 12 bases in between. Germline V gene sequence: CDR1 SEHNR, CDR2 FQNEAQ (reference sequence). The CDR3 totals 14 residues. The CDR3 here is CASSLGMLVSEAFF. Here the CDR3 DNA reads TGTGCCAGCAGCTTAGGAATGTTAGTCTCTGAAGCTTTCTTT.

The chain combines TRBV10-3 with TRBJ2-7, with 12 bases identical to TRBD1. The CDR3 has 18 amino acids. Germline CDR1 is ENHRY and CDR2 is SYGVKD. Losses at the gene ends were 4 bases for V and 5 bases for J; bases not matched to a gene: 15. This chain's CDR3 is CAISVLSTTGTGGDEQYF. The CDR3 region has the DNA TGTGCCATCAGTGTACTGTCCACAACCGGGACAGGGGGCGACGAGCAGTACTTC.

The chain carries TRBV2 and TRBJ1-4; 8 bases line up with TRBD1. In germline, CDR1 is SNHLY, CDR2 FYNNEI. V dropped 6 bases and J dropped 8; count of bases not matched to a gene: 8. The CDR3 covers 14 residues. For the CDR3, the DNA is TGTGCCAGCAGGGACCGGACAGGGCGCGAAAAACTGTTTTTT. Translating gives CASRDRTGREKLFF.

In this sample, this clonotype turned up a few times. This sequence joins TRBV13 and TRBJ1-3; D not resolved. The CDR3 runs 16 residues. CDR1 is PRHDT and CDR2 is FYEKMQ in the germline V gene (reference sequence). V dropped 1 base and J dropped 0 bases, with 10 bases sitting between them. DNA for the CDR3: TGTGCCAGCAGCTTAGTGGCGGAGAGCTCTGGAAACACCATATATTTT. Translation: CASSLVAESSGNTIYF.

The chain is built from TRBV20-1 and TRBJ1-4; maybe TRBD1 (6 bases). Germline CDR1 and CDR2: DFQATT and SNEGSKA (reference sequence). Trimming left V 4 bases short and J 0 bases short, with 9 bases between. This CDR3 is built from 14 residues. In DNA, the CDR3 is TGCAGTGCTACGGGGGCTGCAACTAATGAAAAACTGTTTTTT. This translates into CSATGAATNEKLFF.